This T cell receptor beta chain was captured by sequencing in a study of shared clonotypes between healthy human individuals. Study observations and caveats: Generation of non-shared clonotypes was less probable than generation of clonotypes shared by all four donors. Despite large depth, rarefaction showed incomplete sorted-subset sequencing.

In germline, CDR1 is MNHEY, CDR2 SMNVEV (reference sequence). The CDR3 spans 14 residues. J gave up 3 bases and V 2 bases, and 3 bases lay outside the gene matches. A remark on this clone: Its antigen is currently unknown. Other DNA sequences in this sample translate to the same CDR3.

Positive CCR7 selection of CD45RO-negative cells yielded the naive CD8 cells, and terminally differentiated effector memory CD45RA+ cells were excluded. At the deep level, the assay was run. Method: immunoSEQ multiplex PCR; TCRdb's copy keeps in-frame clones and lacks some. The sample lists roughly 1,800,000 clones; approximately 95% were seen once. This sequence originates from a man between 18 and 29 years old in good health. The chain has TRBV27 and TRBJ1-1; 7 bases line up with TRBD1. The sequenced material came from naive CD8+ T cells sorted from blood. Written as DNA, the CDR3 is TGTGCCAGCAGTTTAACAGGGGCTTACACTGAAGCTTTCTTT. This gives the protein CASSLTGAYTEAFF.